This entry features one TCR beta chain sequence. What this receptor recognizes is not known. Base qualities are not recorded, but no much larger clone differs from it by a single base. Deletion took 2 bases off V and 1 base off J, with a span of 17 bases between the germline ends. From the cysteine through the phenylalanine, the CDR3 covers 17 amino acids. Here the CDR3 DNA is all that survives: 51 bases in frame from base 1. From a lookup of the germline V gene (reference sequence), CDR1 and CDR2 are SEHNR and FQNEAQ. Whole blood was collected in K2EDTA tubes by collaborating institutions according to the institutions' own protocols. For TCRbeta analysis, collaborators shipped samples as frozen whole blood, isolated PBMCs, or DNA extracted from either of those sample types. This sample was taken from a study of blood T cell repertoires in COVID-19 (dated by TCRdb to the early 2020s). Turning to the overall study: Samples from collaborators originated in the United States, Italy and Spain and spanned both the acute and convalescent phases of COVID-19. Where available, HLA class I and class II types were taken from metadata supplied by the sample provider and were not determined by assay-based typing. The prospective study material was composed of cDNA or gDNA derived from T cells, B-cell-depleted T cells, or PBMCs. The repertoires were released in a freely available public database intended as a resource for research on the immune response to SARS-CoV-2. The samples were drawn from two sources: the first 160 participants of the ongoing ImmuneRACE study, and 1,000 to 1,500 subjects contributed by 6 global collaborators. The dataset comprised deeply sampled blood TCRbeta repertoires from subjects exposed to, actively infected with, or recovered from COVID-19. Sample metadata almost always included a de-identified subject ID, COVID-19 status, age in years and sex.

TCRbeta CDR3 regions were amplified from genomic DNA by means of the immunoSEQ Assay, a bias-controlled multiplex PCR. On the study's bioinformatics: Nucleated cell counts per sample were estimated from amplification of reference gene primers within the assay. Sequence reads were collapsed and filtered to measure the absolute abundance of every unique TCRbeta CDR3 rearrangement. For each sample, productive Simpson clonality was calculated as the square root of Simpson's diversity index over productive rearrangements. TCRdb mirrors the immuneACCESS table, restricted to in-frame sequences. Some clones are absent from its copies; in checked studies, under half trace to an unresolved V gene, and the reason for the others is unknown. Clonal size and the V and J genes are those of that table, whereas D and trimming came from the DNA. Present in this sample are 95,000 to 150,000 clones, approximately 80% of which were seen just once. About 4.2% of the sample belongs to the ten largest clones.

Summary of the overall study and its limitations: The quantity of clinical and demographic metadata differed by source and by participant and was supplied without curation.

Here the chain combines TRBV7-9 and TRBJ1-2; no confident D gene assignment can be made. The receptor comes from a woman between 70 and 85 years old with acute or convalescent COVID-19. Sequencing was performed on peripheral blood. In nucleotide form, the sequence is TGTGCCAGCAGCTTATTCCAATTAACAGACGGTAACTATGGCTACACCTTC. Its translation reads: CASSLFQLTDGNYGYTF.